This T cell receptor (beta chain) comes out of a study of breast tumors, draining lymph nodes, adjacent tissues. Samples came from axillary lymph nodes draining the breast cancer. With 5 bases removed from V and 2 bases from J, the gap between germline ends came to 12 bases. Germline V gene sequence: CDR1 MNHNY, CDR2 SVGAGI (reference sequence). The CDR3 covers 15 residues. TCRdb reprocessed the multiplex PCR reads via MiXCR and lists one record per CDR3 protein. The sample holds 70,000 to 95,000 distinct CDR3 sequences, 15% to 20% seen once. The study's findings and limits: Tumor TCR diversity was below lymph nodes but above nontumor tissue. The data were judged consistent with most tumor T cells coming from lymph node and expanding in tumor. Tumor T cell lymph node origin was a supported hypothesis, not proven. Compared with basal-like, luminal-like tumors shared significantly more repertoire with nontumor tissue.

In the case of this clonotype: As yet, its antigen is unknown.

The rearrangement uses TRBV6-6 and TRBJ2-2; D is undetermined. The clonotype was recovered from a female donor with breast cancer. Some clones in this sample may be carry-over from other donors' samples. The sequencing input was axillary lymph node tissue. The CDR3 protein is CASSKARPNTGELFF. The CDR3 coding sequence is TGTGCCAGCAGTAAGGCCCGCCCCAACACCGGGGAGCTGTTTTTT.